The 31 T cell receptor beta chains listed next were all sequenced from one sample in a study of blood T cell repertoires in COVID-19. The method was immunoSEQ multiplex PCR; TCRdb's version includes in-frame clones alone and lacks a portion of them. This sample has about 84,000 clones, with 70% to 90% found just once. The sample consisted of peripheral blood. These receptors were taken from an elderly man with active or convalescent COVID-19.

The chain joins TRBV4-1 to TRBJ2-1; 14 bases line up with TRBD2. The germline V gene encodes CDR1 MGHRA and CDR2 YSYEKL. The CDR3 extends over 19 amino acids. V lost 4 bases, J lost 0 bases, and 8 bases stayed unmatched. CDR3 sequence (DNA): TGCGCCAGCAGCCGAGCCGGGACTAGCGGGGGTAGCTCCTACAATGAGCAGTTCTTC. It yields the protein CASSRAGTSGGSSYNEQFF.

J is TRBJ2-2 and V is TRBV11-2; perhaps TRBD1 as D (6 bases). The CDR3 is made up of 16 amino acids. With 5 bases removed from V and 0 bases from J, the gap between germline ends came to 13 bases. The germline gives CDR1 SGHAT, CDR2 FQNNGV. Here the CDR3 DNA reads TGTGCCAGCAGCCCGAGGACAGCGACGAACACCGGGGAGCTGTTTTTT. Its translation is CASSPRTATNTGELFF.

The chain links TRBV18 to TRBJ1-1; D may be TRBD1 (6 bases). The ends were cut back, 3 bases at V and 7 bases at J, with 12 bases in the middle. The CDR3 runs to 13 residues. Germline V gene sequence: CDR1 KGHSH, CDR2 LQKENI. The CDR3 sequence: CASSPRRQDEAFF. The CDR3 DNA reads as TGTGCCAGCTCACCTCGAAGACAGGATGAAGCTTTCTTT.

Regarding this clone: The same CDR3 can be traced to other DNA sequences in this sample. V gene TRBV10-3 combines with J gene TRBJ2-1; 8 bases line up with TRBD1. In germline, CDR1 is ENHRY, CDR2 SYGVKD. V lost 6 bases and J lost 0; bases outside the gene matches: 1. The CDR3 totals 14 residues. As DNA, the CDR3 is TGTGCCATCAGCGGACAGGGCTCCTACAATGAGCAGTTCTTC. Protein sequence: CAISGQGSYNEQFF.

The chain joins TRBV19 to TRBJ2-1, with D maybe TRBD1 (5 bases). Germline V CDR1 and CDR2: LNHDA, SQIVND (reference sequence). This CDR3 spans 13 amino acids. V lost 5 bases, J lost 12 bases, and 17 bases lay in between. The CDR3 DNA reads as TGTGCCAGTAGTGTAGGCACAGGCGGCGGGCAGTTCTTC. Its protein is CASSVGTGGGQFF.

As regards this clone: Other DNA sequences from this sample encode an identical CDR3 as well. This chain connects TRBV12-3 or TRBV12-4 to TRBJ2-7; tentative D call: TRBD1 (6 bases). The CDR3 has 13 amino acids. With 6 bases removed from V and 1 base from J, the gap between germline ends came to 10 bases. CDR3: CASRMDSSYEQYF. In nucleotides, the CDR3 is TGTGCCAGCAGAATGGACAGTTCCTACGAGCAGTACTTC.

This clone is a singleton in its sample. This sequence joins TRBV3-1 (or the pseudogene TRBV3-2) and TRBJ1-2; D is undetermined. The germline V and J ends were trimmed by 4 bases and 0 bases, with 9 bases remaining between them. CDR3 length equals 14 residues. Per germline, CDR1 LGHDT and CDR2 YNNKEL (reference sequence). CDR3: CASSRSATNYGYTF. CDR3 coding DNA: TGTGCCAGCAGCCGGAGCGCGACTAACTATGGCTACACCTTC.

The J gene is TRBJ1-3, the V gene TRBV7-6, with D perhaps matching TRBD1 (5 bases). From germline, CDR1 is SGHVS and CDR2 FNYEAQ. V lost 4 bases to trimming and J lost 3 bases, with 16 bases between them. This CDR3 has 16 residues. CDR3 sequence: CASSSYGATVGNTIYF. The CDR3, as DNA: TGTGCCAGCAGCTCCTATGGGGCGACAGTTGGAAACACCATATATTTT.

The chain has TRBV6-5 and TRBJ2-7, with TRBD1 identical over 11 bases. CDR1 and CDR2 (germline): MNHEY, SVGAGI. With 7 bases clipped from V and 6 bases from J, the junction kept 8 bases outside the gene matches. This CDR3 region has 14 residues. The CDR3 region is CASNRDRGSLEQYF. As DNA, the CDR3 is TGTGCCAGCAACCGGGACAGGGGGTCGCTCGAGCAGTACTTC.

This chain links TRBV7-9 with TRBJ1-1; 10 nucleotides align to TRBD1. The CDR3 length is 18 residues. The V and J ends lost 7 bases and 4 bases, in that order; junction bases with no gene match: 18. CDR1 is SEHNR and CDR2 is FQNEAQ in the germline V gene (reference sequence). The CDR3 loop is CASKEDRQGAWGGTEAFF. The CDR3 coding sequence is TGTGCCAGCAAAGAAGATAGACAGGGGGCATGGGGTGGCACTGAAGCTTTCTTT.

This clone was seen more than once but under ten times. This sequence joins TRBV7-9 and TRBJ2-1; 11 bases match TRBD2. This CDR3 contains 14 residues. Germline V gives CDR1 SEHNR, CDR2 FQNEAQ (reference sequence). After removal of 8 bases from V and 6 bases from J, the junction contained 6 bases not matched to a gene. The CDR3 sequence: CASRRLAGTNEQFF. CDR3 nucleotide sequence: TGTGCCAGCCGTCGACTAGCGGGAACCAATGAGCAGTTCTTC.

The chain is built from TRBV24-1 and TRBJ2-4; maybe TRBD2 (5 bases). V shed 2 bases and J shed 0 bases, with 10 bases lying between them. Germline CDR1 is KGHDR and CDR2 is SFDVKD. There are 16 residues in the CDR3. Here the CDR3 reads CATSDSSGLAKNIQYF. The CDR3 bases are TGTGCCACCAGTGATTCCAGCGGCCTAGCCAAAAACATTCAGTACTTC.

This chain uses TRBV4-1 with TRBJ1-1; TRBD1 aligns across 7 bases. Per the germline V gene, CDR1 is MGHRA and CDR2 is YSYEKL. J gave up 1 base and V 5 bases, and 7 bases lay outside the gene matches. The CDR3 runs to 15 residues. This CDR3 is CASSGGQSKNTEAFF. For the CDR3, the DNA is TGCGCCAGCAGCGGGGGACAGTCAAAGAACACTGAAGCTTTCTTT.

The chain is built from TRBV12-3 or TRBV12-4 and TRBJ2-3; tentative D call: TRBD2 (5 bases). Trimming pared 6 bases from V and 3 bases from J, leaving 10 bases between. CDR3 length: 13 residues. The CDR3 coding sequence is TGTGCCAGCAGCCTCTGGAGGACAGATACGCAGTATTTT. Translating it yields CASSLWRTDTQYF.

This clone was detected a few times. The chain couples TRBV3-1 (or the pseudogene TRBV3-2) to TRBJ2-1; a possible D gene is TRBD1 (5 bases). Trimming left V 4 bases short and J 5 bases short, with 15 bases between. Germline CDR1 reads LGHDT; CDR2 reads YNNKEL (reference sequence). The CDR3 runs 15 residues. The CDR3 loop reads CASSLGQISHNEQFF. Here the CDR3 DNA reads TGTGCCAGCAGCCTTGGACAAATTTCCCACAATGAGCAGTTCTTC.

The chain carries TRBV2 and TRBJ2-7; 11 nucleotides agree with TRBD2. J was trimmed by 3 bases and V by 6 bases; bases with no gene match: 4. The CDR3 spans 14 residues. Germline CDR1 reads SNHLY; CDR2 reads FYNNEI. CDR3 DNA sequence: TGTGCCAGCAGCCTAACTAGCGGGAGCTACGAGCAGTACTTC. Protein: CASSLTSGSYEQYF.

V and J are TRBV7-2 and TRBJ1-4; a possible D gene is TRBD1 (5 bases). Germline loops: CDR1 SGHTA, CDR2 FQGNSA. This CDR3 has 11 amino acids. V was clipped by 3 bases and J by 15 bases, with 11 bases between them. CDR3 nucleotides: TGTGCCAGCAGCTTCGGAGGGGCGTTGTTTTTT. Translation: CASSFGGALFF.

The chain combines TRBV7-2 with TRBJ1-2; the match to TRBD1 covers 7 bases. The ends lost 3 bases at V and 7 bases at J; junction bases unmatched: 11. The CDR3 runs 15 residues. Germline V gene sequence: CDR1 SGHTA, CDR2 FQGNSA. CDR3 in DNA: TGTGCCAGCAGCTTCGAAAGACAGGGAACCTCTGGCTACACCTTC. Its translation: CASSFERQGTSGYTF.

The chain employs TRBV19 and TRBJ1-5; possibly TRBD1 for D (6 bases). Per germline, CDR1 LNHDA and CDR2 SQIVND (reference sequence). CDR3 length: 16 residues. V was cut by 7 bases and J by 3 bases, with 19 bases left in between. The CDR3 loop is CASNPGTTGHNQPQHF. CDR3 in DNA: TGTGCCAGTAACCCAGGGACAACCGGACACAATCAGCCCCAGCATTTT. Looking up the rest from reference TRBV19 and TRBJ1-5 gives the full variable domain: DGGITQSPKYLFRKEGQNVTLSCEQNLNHDAMYWYRQDPGQGLRLIYYSQIVNDFQKGDIAEGYSVSREKKESFPLTVTSAQKNPTAFYLCASNPGTTGHNQPQHFGDGTRLSIL.

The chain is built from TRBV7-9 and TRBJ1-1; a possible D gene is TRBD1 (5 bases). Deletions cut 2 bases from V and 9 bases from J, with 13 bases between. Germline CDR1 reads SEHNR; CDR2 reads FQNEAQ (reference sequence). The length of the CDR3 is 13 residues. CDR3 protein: CASSLRQQGKAFF. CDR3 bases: TGTGCCAGCAGCTTAAGACAGCAGGGTAAAGCTTTCTTT.

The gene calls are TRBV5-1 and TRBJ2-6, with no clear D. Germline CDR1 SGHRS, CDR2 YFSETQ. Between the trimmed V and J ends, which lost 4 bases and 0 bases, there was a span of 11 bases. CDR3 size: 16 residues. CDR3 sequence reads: CASSLPVYSGANVLTF. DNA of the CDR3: TGCGCCAGCAGCCTCCCGGTTTACTCTGGGGCCAACGTCCTGACTTTC.

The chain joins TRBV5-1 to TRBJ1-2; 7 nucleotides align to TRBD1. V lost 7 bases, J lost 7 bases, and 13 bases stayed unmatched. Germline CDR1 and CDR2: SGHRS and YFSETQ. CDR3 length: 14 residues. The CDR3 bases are TGCGCCAGCCGAGACAGGGAGGAGAGGGGTGGCTACACCTTC. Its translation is CASRDREERGGYTF.

This CDR3 reads CASSYRTGVNSPLHF. The CDR3 DNA reads as TGTGCCAGCAGTTACCGGACAGGGGTTAATTCACCCCTCCACTTT. The V call is TRBV6-2 or TRBV6-3, the J call TRBJ1-6, with 9 bases identical to TRBD1. The CDR3 contains 15 residues. Germline CDR1 and CDR2: MNHEY and SVGEGT. The trim removed 2 bases at V and 6 bases at J, leaving 2 bases unmatched.

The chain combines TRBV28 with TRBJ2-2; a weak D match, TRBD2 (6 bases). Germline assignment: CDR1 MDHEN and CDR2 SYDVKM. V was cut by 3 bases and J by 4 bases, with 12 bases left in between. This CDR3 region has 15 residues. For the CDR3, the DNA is TGTGCCAGCAGTTTTAGGAGGGCGGGCACCGGGGAGCTGTTTTTT. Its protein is CASSFRRAGTGELFF.

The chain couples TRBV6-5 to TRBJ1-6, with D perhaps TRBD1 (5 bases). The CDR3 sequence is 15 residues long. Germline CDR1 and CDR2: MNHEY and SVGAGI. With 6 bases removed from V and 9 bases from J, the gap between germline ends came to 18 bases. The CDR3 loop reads CASSPSSGISSPLHF. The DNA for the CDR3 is TGTGCCAGCAGCCCATCGTCAGGGATAAGTTCACCCCTCCACTTT.

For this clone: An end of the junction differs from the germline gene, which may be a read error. The CDR3, as DNA: TGTGCCAGCAGCCAAACTAGCGGGCGCCTTCTCTTC. This gives the protein CASSQTSGRLLF. The rearrangement uses TRBV7-3 and TRBJ2-1, with 9 bases matching TRBD2. The V gene's germline CDR1 is SGHTA and CDR2 FQGTGA. The CDR3 is 12 residues long.

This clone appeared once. CDR3 coding DNA: TGTGCCAGTAGTTCAACAGGGGGCTTATCAGGAAACACCATATATTTT. Protein product: CASSSTGGLSGNTIYF. The chain links TRBV19 to TRBJ1-3; 9 nucleotides line up with TRBD1. This CDR3 has 16 amino acids. After removal of 5 bases from V and 4 bases from J, the junction contained 9 bases not matched to a gene. Looked up from germline, CDR1 is LNHDA and CDR2 is SQIVND (reference sequence).

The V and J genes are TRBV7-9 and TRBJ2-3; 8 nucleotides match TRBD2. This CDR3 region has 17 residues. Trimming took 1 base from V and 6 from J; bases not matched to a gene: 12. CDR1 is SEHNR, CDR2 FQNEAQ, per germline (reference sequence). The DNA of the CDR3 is TGTGCCAGCAGCTTAGGTGGGATAGCGGGACGTTTGGATACGCAGTATTTT. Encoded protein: CASSLGGIAGRLDTQYF.

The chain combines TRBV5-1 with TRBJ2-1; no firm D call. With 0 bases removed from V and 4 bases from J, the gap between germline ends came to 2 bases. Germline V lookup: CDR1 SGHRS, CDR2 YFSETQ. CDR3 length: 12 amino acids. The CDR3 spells CASSLVYNEQFF. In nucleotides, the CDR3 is TGCGCCAGCAGCTTGGTATACAATGAGCAGTTCTTC.

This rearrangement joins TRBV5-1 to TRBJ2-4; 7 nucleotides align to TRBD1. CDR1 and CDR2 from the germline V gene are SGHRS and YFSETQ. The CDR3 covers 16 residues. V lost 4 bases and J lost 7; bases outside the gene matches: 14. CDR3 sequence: CASSRSTGLVRNIQYF. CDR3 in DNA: TGCGCCAGCAGCCGATCGACAGGGTTAGTACGGAACATTCAGTACTTC.

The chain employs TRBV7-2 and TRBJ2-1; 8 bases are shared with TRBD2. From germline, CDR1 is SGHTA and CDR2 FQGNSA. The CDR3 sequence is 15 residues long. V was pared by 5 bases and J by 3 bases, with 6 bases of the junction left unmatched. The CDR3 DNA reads TGTGCCAGCAGCCGCACCGGGACTAGCTACAATGAGCAGTTCTTC. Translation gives CASSRTGTSYNEQFF.